Presented here are 27 T cell receptor beta chains from one specimen sequenced in a study of shared clonotypes between healthy human individuals. Libraries were prepared by immunoSEQ multiplex PCR; TCRdb keeps only in-frame clonotypes and omits some of them. The sample holds 2 million to 2.5 million clones, around 96% seen once. Selected positively for CCR7 and CD45RO-negative, naive CD8 cells excluded terminally differentiated effector memory CD45RA+ cells. Sample: naive CD8+ T cells sorted from blood. Receptor source: a man aged 18-30 years in good health.

In regard to this clone: This specimen includes other DNA sequences encoding the same CDR3. DNA for the CDR3: TGTGCCTGGAGTGTATCAGGGTCTGACGAGCAGTACTTC. It translates to CAWSVSGSDEQYF. V gene TRBV30 combines with J gene TRBJ2-7; D possibly corresponds to TRBD1 (5 bases). This CDR3 is 13 amino acids long. Germline values: CDR1 GTSNPN, CDR2 SVGIG (reference sequence). Trimming shortened V by 0 bases and J by 5 bases, and 11 bases separated the two germline ends.

The chain carries TRBV6-5 and TRBJ2-2, with unresolved D. V was cut by 5 bases and J by 4 bases, with 8 bases left in between. This CDR3 is 13 amino acids long. Germline values: CDR1 MNHEY, CDR2 SVGAGI. The DNA of the CDR3 is TGTGCCAGCAGTCAATCAATCACCGGGGAGCTGTTTTTT. As protein: CASSQSITGELFF.

The sample holds one count of this clone. V is TRBV9 and J is TRBJ2-1; possible D gene TRBD2, 6 bases. The CDR3 covers 14 residues. Trimming cost V 0 bases and J 9 bases, with 13 bases left between them. The germline V gene has CDR1 SGDLS and CDR2 YYNGEE. CDR3 residues: CASSVAPGDFEQFF. CDR3 coding DNA: TGTGCCAGCAGCGTAGCGCCCGGGGACTTTGAGCAGTTCTTC.

The CDR3 bases are TGTGCCAGCAGTGGACTAGCGACCGGGGAGCTGTTTTTT. Protein product: CASSGLATGELFF. The chain has TRBV28 and TRBJ2-2, with 9 bases fitting TRBD2. The V and J ends lost 5 bases and 5 bases, in that order; junction bases with no gene match: 0. The germline V gene encodes CDR1 MDHEN and CDR2 SYDVKM. This CDR3 contains 13 residues.

This chain uses TRBV27 with TRBJ1-4; the D gene is possibly TRBD1 (5 bases). Germline V CDR1 and CDR2: MNHEY, SMNVEV (reference sequence). There are 14 residues in the CDR3. V was cut by 3 bases and J by 6 bases, with 11 bases left in between. This CDR3 reads CASSLRGGHEKLFF. The DNA for the CDR3 is TGTGCCAGCAGTTTGAGGGGCGGTCATGAAAAACTGTTTTTT. Filled out from reference TRBV27 and TRBJ1-4, the complete variable domain reads EAQVTQNPRYLITVTGKKLTVTCSQNMNHEYMSWYRQDPGLGLRQIYYSMNVEVTDKGDVPEGYKVSRKEKRNFPLILESPSPNQTSLYFCASSLRGGHEKLFFGSGTQLSVL.

This clone was picked up one time. Other DNA sequences in the same sample also yield this CDR3. The chain carries TRBV14 and TRBJ1-2; D gene uncertain. Trimming stripped 0 bases from V and 7 bases from J, with 9 bases between. The CDR3 has 13 amino acids. The germline CDR1 and CDR2 sequences are SGHDN and FVKESK. In DNA form, the CDR3 reads TGTGCCAGCAGCCAAGATCGTCGAGGTGGCTACACCTTC. Its translation: CASSQDRRGGYTF.

The J gene is TRBJ2-1, the V gene TRBV14; tentatively, D is TRBD1 (6 bases). V lost 6 bases and J 7 bases, leaving 13 bases between the germline ends. The CDR3 has 13 amino acids. The germline V gene has CDR1 SGHDN and CDR2 FVKESK. This CDR3 reads CASSPGRGNEQFF. The CDR3 nucleotides read TGTGCCAGCAGTCCGGGCAGGGGAAATGAGCAGTTCTTC.

The chain carries TRBV5-4 and TRBJ2-5; TRBD2 matches 11 bases. The CDR3 is 16 amino acids. The germline V gene has CDR1 SGHNT and CDR2 YYREEE (reference sequence). The V segment lost 6 bases and the J segment 4 bases; nucleotides outside the gene matches: 11. The CDR3 region is CASTTGITSGGETQYF. In nucleotides, the CDR3 is TGTGCCAGCACCACCGGCATCACTAGCGGGGGAGAGACCCAGTACTTC.

This chain uses TRBV25-1 with TRBJ1-2; D remains ambiguous. This CDR3 region has 15 residues. V was shortened by 1 base and J by 4 bases, with 13 bases between the two germline ends. CDR1 is MGHDK, CDR2 SYGVNS, per germline. This chain's CDR3 is CASSEFSRRGYGYTF. The CDR3, as DNA: TGTGCCAGCAGTGAATTTTCAAGACGGGGCTATGGCTACACCTTC.

Note on this clone: This CDR3 is also generated by other DNA sequences in the sample. The chain combines TRBV18 with TRBJ1-2; 8 positions agree with TRBD1. Germline V CDR1 and CDR2: KGHSH, LQKENI. The CDR3 covers 15 residues. V lost 4 bases, J lost 0 bases, and 4 bases stayed unmatched. Written as DNA, the CDR3 is TGTGCCAGCTCACTGACAGGGGAAGCTAACTATGGCTACACCTTC. This translates into CASSLTGEANYGYTF.

J is TRBJ2-7 and V is TRBV4-3; 7 nucleotides align to TRBD2. This CDR3 has 15 amino acids. Per germline, CDR1 LGHNA and CDR2 YSLEER. The V and J ends lost 1 base and 3 bases, in that order; junction bases with no gene match: 6. For the CDR3, the DNA is TGCGCCAGCAGCCAAGCCCGCGGGAGTCGCTACGAGCAGTACTTC. The encoded protein is CASSQARGSRYEQYF.

The V gene is TRBV30, the J gene TRBJ2-7; the D gene is possibly TRBD2 (5 bases). Germline CDR1 reads GTSNPN; CDR2 reads SVGIG (reference sequence). The CDR3 is made up of 12 amino acids. V dropped 4 bases and J dropped 3 bases, with 10 bases sitting between them. CDR3 protein: CAWKPGDYEQYF. The CDR3 DNA sequence: TGTGCCTGGAAACCCGGGGACTACGAGCAGTACTTC.

The chain couples TRBV4-3 to TRBJ1-5, with D uncertain. CDR1 is LGHNA and CDR2 is YSLEER in the germline V gene. The CDR3 covers 15 residues. Trimming cost V 0 bases and J 6 bases, with 12 bases left between them. DNA for the CDR3: TGCGCCAGCAGCCAAGATTGGGCAACTAGTCAGCCCCAGCATTTT. Encoded protein: CASSQDWATSQPQHF.

The CDR3 reads CASKRVSGIDEQYF. CDR3 nucleotides: TGTGCCAGCAAACGTGTTAGCGGGATCGACGAGCAGTACTTC. V is TRBV27 and J is TRBJ2-7; 8 bases match TRBD2. Germline assignment: CDR1 MNHEY and CDR2 SMNVEV (reference sequence). Trimming at V came to 7 bases and at J to 5 bases, leaving 10 bases not matched to a gene. The length of the CDR3 is 14 residues.

The V call is TRBV4-3, the J call TRBJ2-7; 8 bases agree with TRBD2. CDR3 length: 14 amino acids. V was clipped by 6 bases and J by 5 bases; unmatched bases: 9. Looked up from germline, CDR1 is LGHNA and CDR2 is YSLEER. As DNA, the CDR3 is TGCGCCAGCAGTCCCTCGGGGGGGATGAACGAGCAGTACTTC. Its translation: CASSPSGGMNEQYF.

The J gene is TRBJ1-4, the V gene TRBV27; weak D call: TRBD1 (6 bases). Trimming cost V 2 bases and J 12 bases, with 22 bases left between them. The germline V gene has CDR1 MNHEY and CDR2 SMNVEV (reference sequence). The CDR3 extends over 16 amino acids. CDR3 protein: CASSLLAGHGLGQLFF. CDR3 DNA sequence: TGTGCCAGCAGTTTACTGGCGGGACACGGCCTAGGGCAACTGTTTTTT.

The chain's CDR3 is CASSPNGGNTIYF. CDR3 in DNA: TGTGCCAGTAGCCCCAACGGGGGAAACACCATATATTTT. The chain joins TRBV19 to TRBJ1-3; D is unclear. The CDR3 sequence is 13 residues long. Trimming took 6 bases from V and 4 from J, leaving 10 bases between them. CDR1 LNHDA and CDR2 SQIVND come from the germline V gene (reference sequence).

The genes are TRBV10-2 and TRBJ1-1, with D possibly being TRBD1 (5 bases). The V end lost 3 bases, the J end lost 3 bases, and 14 bases lay between the germline ends. This CDR3 is built from 15 residues. CDR1 and CDR2 from the germline V gene are WSHSY and SAAADI. As DNA, the CDR3 is TGCGCCAGCAGTGAAATGAGGGGCGGGTACACTGAAGCTTTCTTT. Amino acid sequence: CASSEMRGGYTEAFF.

The rearrangement uses TRBV10-2 and TRBJ2-7; TRBD2 matches 16 bases. V lost 8 bases to trimming and J lost 3 bases; unmatched junction nucleotides: 10. The CDR3 is made up of 17 amino acids. The germline V gene has CDR1 WSHSY and CDR2 SAAADI. The CDR3 coding sequence is TGCGCCAGCCGGTCGGGACTAGCGGGGGGGCCGAACTACGAGCAGTACTTC. It yields the protein CASRSGLAGGPNYEQYF.

The chain employs TRBV28 and TRBJ1-5, with D tentatively TRBD1 (5 bases). Trimming took 3 bases from V and 3 from J, leaving 9 bases between them. CDR3 length: 14 amino acids. CDR1 and CDR2 (germline): MDHEN, SYDVKM. CDR3 amino acids: CASSFKGFNQPQHF. CDR3 DNA: TGTGCCAGCAGTTTTAAGGGGTTCAATCAGCCCCAGCATTTT.

Concerning this clone itself: Mismatch with germline at one junction end may stem from a read error. J is TRBJ2-2 and V is TRBV7-7; a possible D gene is TRBD2 (6 bases). The germline gives CDR1 SSHAT, CDR2 FNYEAQ (reference sequence). There are 17 residues in the CDR3. The CDR3 region has the DNA TGTGCTAGCAGCCATCCCAGCGGAGGGGAGAACACCGGGGAGCTGTTTTTT. As protein: CASSHPSGGENTGELFF.

The rearrangement joins TRBV9 to TRBJ2-2, with a possible D match to TRBD2 (5 bases). CDR1 and CDR2 from the germline V gene are SGDLS and YYNGEE. V shed 9 bases and J shed 1 base, with 10 bases lying between them. The CDR3 totals 13 residues. This chain's CDR3 is CATERENTGELFF. The CDR3, as DNA: TGTGCCACCGAACGGGAGAACACCGGGGAGCTGTTTTTT.

In the case of this clone: This specimen includes other DNA sequences encoding the same CDR3. The gene calls are TRBV6-5 and TRBJ2-7; TRBD2 might be the D (6 bases). This CDR3 spans 14 amino acids. Trimming cost V 6 bases and J 1 base, with 13 bases left between them. Germline values: CDR1 MNHEY, CDR2 SVGAGI. The CDR3 sequence: CASRVTGESYEQYF. DNA of the CDR3: TGTGCCAGCAGGGTGACGGGGGAGTCCTACGAGCAGTACTTC.

The chain links TRBV11-2 to TRBJ1-2, with D unclear. Germline assignment: CDR1 SGHAT and CDR2 FQNNGV. There are 13 residues in the CDR3. V lost 5 bases and J lost 4, with 11 bases in between. This CDR3 is CASSAEAGYGYTF. The CDR3 DNA is TGTGCCAGCAGCGCAGAGGCCGGCTATGGCTACACCTTC.

The genes are TRBV7-9 and TRBJ1-4; D is uncertain. In germline, CDR1 is SEHNR, CDR2 FQNEAQ (reference sequence). The ends were cut back, 3 bases at V and 7 bases at J, with 18 bases in the middle. This CDR3 region has 16 residues. CDR3 coding DNA: TGTGCCAGCAGCTTGTTTCAGAGTCCCGGCGGTGAAAAACTGTTTTTT. Translation: CASSLFQSPGGEKLFF. The full variable domain, in which reference TRBV7-9 and TRBJ1-4 provide the parts outside the CDR3, is DTGVSQNPRHKITKRGQNVTFRCDPISEHNRLYWYRQTLGQGPEFLTYFQNEAQLEKSRLLSDRFSAERPKGSFSTLEIQRTEQGDSAMYLCASSLFQSPGGEKLFFGSGTQLSVL.

The V gene is TRBV2, the J gene TRBJ1-4, with TRBD1 matching over 9 bases. J lost 1 base, V lost 8 bases, and 2 bases had no gene match. Germline-derived CDR1 and CDR2 are SNHLY and FYNNEI. CDR3 length: 14 residues. In DNA, the CDR3 is TGTGCCAGCGAGGGACAGGGAACTAATGAAAAACTGTTTTTT. Translation: CASEGQGTNEKLFF.

The chain links TRBV6-4 to TRBJ1-4; the D gene is possibly TRBD1 (6 bases). Trimming stripped 4 bases from V and 2 bases from J, with 14 bases between. Germline-derived CDR1 and CDR2 are MRHNA and SNTAGT. The length of the CDR3 is 16 residues. The CDR3 sequence: CASSARQVPTNEKLFF. In DNA, the CDR3 is TGTGCCAGCAGTGCCCGACAGGTCCCCACTAATGAAAAACTGTTTTTT.